A selection of T cell receptor beta chains follows, all from one sample in a study of cytomegalovirus exposure and HLA in healthy donors. Method: immunoSEQ multiplex PCR; TCRdb's copy keeps in-frame clones and lacks some. The sample carries 150,000 to 200,000 clones, about 70% recorded once. Sequences were obtained from PBMCs. The receptors here all came from a woman aged 30 to 39 in good health and CMV-seronegative. Each CDR3 is given with its conserved first and last residue. Fields, in order: CDR3 DNA, CDR3 protein, V gene, D gene, J gene, clone size. The D gene is left open where the match is weak. Some rows have no size entry. The others give once, few or many, or a class for an expanded clone.

cdr3_nt: TGTGCCACCTCCCCGGGGAGCAATTGGGGCACCGGGGAGCTGTTTTTT
cdr3_aa: CATSPGSNWGTGELFF
v_call: TRBV2
d_call: NA
j_call: TRBJ2-2
clone_size: NA

cdr3_nt: TGTGCCAGTAGTGTTGGGACAGGGGGCAGGGATACGCAGTATTTT
cdr3_aa: CASSVGTGGRDTQYF
v_call: TRBV19
d_call: TRBD1
j_call: TRBJ2-3
clone_size: few

cdr3_nt: TGTGCCAGCAGGCCAGCGGGGGGGCCGGGGCAGTTCTTC
cdr3_aa: CASRPAGGPGQFF
v_call: TRBV5-6
d_call: TRBD2
j_call: TRBJ2-1
clone_size: NA

cdr3_nt: TGCGCCAGCAGCTTGGTCTCCTCTGGGGCCAACGTCCTGACTTTC
cdr3_aa: CASSLVSSGANVLTF
v_call: TRBV5-1
d_call: NA
j_call: TRBJ2-6
clone_size: NA

cdr3_nt: TGTGCCAGCAGTCCCAGGGTATATACTGAAGCTTTCTTT
cdr3_aa: CASSPRVYTEAFF
v_call: TRBV6-1
d_call: NA
j_call: TRBJ1-1
clone_size: few

cdr3_nt: TGTGCCAGCAGCGACTTTACCGGGACAGGCCACGAGCAGTACTTC
cdr3_aa: CASSDFTGTGHEQYF
v_call: TRBV11-2
d_call: TRBD1
j_call: TRBJ2-7
clone_size: NA

cdr3_nt: TGCAGCCTATTCATAGCGGGGGGTACAGAGACCCAGTACTTC
cdr3_aa: CSLFIAGGTETQYF
v_call: TRBV29-1
d_call: TRBD2
j_call: TRBJ2-5
clone_size: once

cdr3_nt: TGTGCCAGCAGCTGGGGACAGGGGGCTTATGGCTACACCTTC
cdr3_aa: CASSWGQGAYGYTF
v_call: TRBV7-2
d_call: TRBD1
j_call: TRBJ1-2
clone_size: NA

cdr3_nt: TGTGCCAGCAGTGCACAGGGGGCTAACTATGGCTACACCTTC
cdr3_aa: CASSAQGANYGYTF
v_call: TRBV6-6
d_call: TRBD1
j_call: TRBJ1-2
clone_size: NA

cdr3_nt: TGTGCCAGTAGTATGGGAGGGCAGGGGACTGAAGCTTTCTTT
cdr3_aa: CASSMGGQGTEAFF
v_call: TRBV19
d_call: NA
j_call: TRBJ1-1
clone_size: NA

cdr3_nt: TGTGCCAGCAGCAGTTACAGGGTGTCAAAGTGGGTTTTGGCCAACGTCCTGACTTTC
cdr3_aa: CASSSYRVSKWVLANVLTF
v_call: TRBV7-8
d_call: NA
j_call: TRBJ2-6
clone_size: once

cdr3_nt: TGTGCCAGCAGCTGGACGGCCGGGACAACCAACACTGAAGCTTTCTTT
cdr3_aa: CASSWTAGTTNTEAFF
v_call: TRBV5-5
d_call: NA
j_call: TRBJ1-1
clone_size: NA

cdr3_nt: TGTGCCAGCAGTGAACAGGGGGCAAACACCGGGGAGCTGTTTTTT
cdr3_aa: CASSEQGANTGELFF
v_call: TRBV25-1
d_call: TRBD1
j_call: TRBJ2-2
clone_size: NA

cdr3_nt: TGTGCCAGCTCACCATCCGGACAGTCCTACGAGCAGTACTTC
cdr3_aa: CASSPSGQSYEQYF
v_call: TRBV18
d_call: NA
j_call: TRBJ2-7
clone_size: NA

cdr3_nt: TGCAGCGCCGACCCAGGTTTGAATGAGCAGTTCTTC
cdr3_aa: CSADPGLNEQFF
v_call: TRBV29-1
d_call: NA
j_call: TRBJ2-1
clone_size: NA

cdr3_nt: TGTGCCAGCAGACGGGACAGGGCTAACTATGGCTACACCTTC
cdr3_aa: CASRRDRANYGYTF
v_call: TRBV6-5
d_call: TRBD1
j_call: TRBJ1-2
clone_size: NA

cdr3_nt: TGTGCCAGCAGTAGCCTTACTAGCGGGGTCGAGCAGTACTTC
cdr3_aa: CASSSLTSGVEQYF
v_call: TRBV2
d_call: TRBD2
j_call: TRBJ2-7
clone_size: NA

cdr3_nt: TGCGCCAGCAGCTTAACACCTAGGAGTTACGAGCAGTACTTC
cdr3_aa: CASSLTPRSYEQYF
v_call: TRBV5-1
d_call: NA
j_call: TRBJ2-7
clone_size: few

cdr3_nt: TGCGCCAGCAGCCAGAGGCCGGGACAGGGAAACACCGGGGAGCTGTTTTTT
cdr3_aa: CASSQRPGQGNTGELFF
v_call: TRBV4-1
d_call: TRBD1
j_call: TRBJ2-2
clone_size: few

cdr3_nt: TGTGCCTGGTCGGACGGGATAAATGAAAAACTGTTTTTT
cdr3_aa: CAWSDGINEKLFF
v_call: TRBV30
d_call: NA
j_call: TRBJ1-4
clone_size: few

cdr3_nt: TGCGCCAGCAGCTCCTCGGGACTAGCGGGAGTGGATACGCAGTATTTT
cdr3_aa: CASSSSGLAGVDTQYF
v_call: TRBV5-1
d_call: TRBD2
j_call: TRBJ2-3
clone_size: NA

cdr3_nt: TGTGCCAGCAGTACAGGTGGCAGTCTCTACGAGCAGTACTTC
cdr3_aa: CASSTGGSLYEQYF
v_call: TRBV27
d_call: NA
j_call: TRBJ2-7
clone_size: NA

cdr3_nt: TGTGCCAGTAGTAACCGAGCGGAGGGCCGGGGGTATAATTCACCCCTCCACTTT
cdr3_aa: CASSNRAEGRGYNSPLHF
v_call: TRBV19
d_call: NA
j_call: TRBJ1-6
clone_size: NA

cdr3_nt: TGTGCCAGCAGCTTAGCGGGAGGCCCGTTCTTC
cdr3_aa: CASSLAGGPFF
v_call: TRBV7-9
d_call: NA
j_call: TRBJ2-1
clone_size: NA

cdr3_nt: TGCGCCAGCAGCTTGGTTACAGGGGTTAACTATGGCTACACCTTC
cdr3_aa: CASSLVTGVNYGYTF
v_call: TRBV5-1
d_call: TRBD1
j_call: TRBJ1-2
clone_size: NA

cdr3_nt: TGTGCCAGCAGCTTCGTCGTAACAGATACGCAGTATTTT
cdr3_aa: CASSFVVTDTQYF
v_call: TRBV7-3
d_call: NA
j_call: TRBJ2-3
clone_size: NA

cdr3_nt: TGTGCCAGCAGCTTAACGCCGAACAGGGGAGCGCAGCCCCAGCATTTT
cdr3_aa: CASSLTPNRGAQPQHF
v_call: TRBV7-2
d_call: TRBD1
j_call: TRBJ1-5
clone_size: NA

cdr3_nt: TGTGCCAGCAGCGTAGCTTTCGGGACAGCGGGCGGGACTGAAGCTTTCTTT
cdr3_aa: CASSVAFGTAGGTEAFF
v_call: TRBV9
d_call: TRBD1
j_call: TRBJ1-1
clone_size: NA